A single sample is the source of the 12 T cell receptor beta chains below, sequenced in a study of T cell repertoires in cytomegalovirus infection. TCRdb reprocessed the reads with MiXCR, giving one entry per CDR3 protein. The repertoire holds roughly 500,000 distinct CDR3 sequences, with approximately 15% as singletons. The sequenced material came from CD8+ T cells from PBMCs. Source of these receptors: a human donor in good health (CMV status not recorded). Some clones in this sample may be carry-over from other donors' samples.

This clonotype appeared a few times. The genes are TRBV6-2 or TRBV6-3 and TRBJ2-7; 8 bases are a match to TRBD1. This CDR3 is built from 16 residues. J was trimmed by 5 bases and V by 5 bases; bases with no gene match: 14. Germline-derived CDR1 and CDR2 are MNHEY and SVGEGT. The CDR3 coding sequence is TGTGCCAGCAGTAGGCCCGTCGGCAGGGGGCTCGACGAGCAGTACTTC. Its translation: CASSRPVGRGLDEQYF.

The rearrangement uses TRBV12-3 or TRBV12-4 and TRBJ2-3, with 10 bases fitting TRBD2. This CDR3 has 15 amino acids. The J segment lost 14 bases and the V segment lost 10 bases, leaving 21 bases of the junction unmatched. The CDR3 sequence: CAKSPTSGITDTTYF. The DNA of the CDR3 is TGTGCCAAAAGCCCCACTAGCGGGATAACAGATACGACGTATTTT.

This clonotype has a handful of counts. This chain connects TRBV30 to TRBJ1-1; 7 nucleotides match TRBD1. With V trimmed by 5 bases and J by 0 bases, 6 bases remained unmatched. The germline CDR1 and CDR2 sequences are GTSNPN and SVGIG (reference sequence). The CDR3 contains 14 residues. The CDR3 DNA is TGTGCCTGGGGTACAGGGGATATGAACACTGAAGCTTTCTTT. Its protein is CAWGTGDMNTEAFF.

About this clonotype itself: A much larger clone differs by one base, so this may be a read error. The rearrangement uses TRBV2 and TRBJ2-1; 10 positions match TRBD1. The V gene's germline CDR1 is SNHLY and CDR2 FYNNEI. This CDR3 has 14 amino acids. Trimming cost V 8 bases and J 6 bases; bases outside gene matches: 7. Written as DNA, the CDR3 is TGTGCCAGCCACTGGGACAGGGGCCTCAATGAGCAGTTCTTC. Encoded protein: CASHWDRGLNEQFF.

This clonotype was recorded at least ten times. CDR3: CATSADWNNEQFF. The CDR3, as DNA: TGTGCCACCAGCGCCGACTGGAACAATGAGCAGTTCTTC. The chain combines TRBV24-1 with TRBJ2-1, with D hard to call. Trimming took off 7 bases at V and 5 bases at J, with 11 bases between the two ends. This CDR3 is built from 13 residues. CDR1 and CDR2 from the germline V gene are KGHDR and SFDVKD.

This clonotype was counted ten times or more. The chain couples TRBV29-1 to TRBJ2-2, with D unresolved. V was shortened by 4 bases and J by 6 bases, with 9 bases between the two germline ends. This CDR3 has 12 amino acids. The germline V gene encodes CDR1 SQVTM and CDR2 ANQGSEA. The CDR3 coding sequence is TGCAGCGTTGTTCCAGGCCCCGGGGAGCTGTTTTTT. Translation gives CSVVPGPGELFF.

This clonotype was recorded at least ten times. The chain uses TRBV4-2 and TRBJ1-2; D gene ambiguous. Germline CDR1 LGHNA, CDR2 YNFKEQ. The CDR3 spans 17 residues. Trimming removed 1 base at V and 4 bases at J, with 19 bases between. Here the CDR3 DNA reads TGTGCCAGCAGCCAAGTCGACTCTATGGAGGGCGGCTATGGCTACACCTTC. Amino acid sequence: CASSQVDSMEGGYGYTF.

This clonotype was counted many times. The chain joins TRBV12-3 or TRBV12-4 to TRBJ2-1, with D perhaps TRBD2 (5 bases). The CDR3 spans 15 residues. V was trimmed by 3 bases and J by 8 bases, leaving 17 bases between them. CDR3 loop: CASSFLARAKDEQFF. The DNA for the CDR3 is TGTGCCAGCAGTTTTCTAGCCCGGGCGAAGGATGAGCAGTTCTTC.

Ten or more counts support this clonotype. At one boundary the junction diverges from the germline segment, which might be a read error. CDR3 sequence reads: CASTDDGNTIYF. As DNA, the CDR3 is TGTGCTAGCACGGACGATGGAAACACCATATATTTT. The rearrangement links TRBV7-7 to TRBJ1-3; D is undetermined. This CDR3 is 12 amino acids long. Germline V lookup: CDR1 SSHAT, CDR2 FNYEAQ (reference sequence).

CDR3 region: CASPDGDRFMTEAFF. The CDR3 coding sequence is TGTGCCAGCCCCGATGGCGACAGGTTTATGACTGAAGCTTTCTTT. The rearrangement joins TRBV2 to TRBJ1-1; D might be TRBD1 (6 bases). Germline V gene sequence: CDR1 SNHLY, CDR2 FYNNEI. The CDR3 loop spans 15 amino acids. Trimming removed 8 bases from V and 5 bases from J, with 21 bases in between.

This clonotype occurred many times. J is TRBJ2-1 and V is TRBV7-3; TRBD2 matches at 13 bases. The length of the CDR3 is 15 residues. Trimming took 5 bases from V and 4 from J; bases not matched to a gene: 2. Germline lookup yields CDR1 SGHTA and CDR2 FQGTGA. The CDR3 DNA sequence: TGTGCCAGCAGCCAGACTAGCGGGAGGTACAATGAGCAGTTCTTC. This sequence encodes CASSQTSGRYNEQFF.

At least ten counts were recorded for this clonotype. The genes are TRBV7-9 and TRBJ2-3, with D perhaps matching TRBD1 (6 bases). The CDR3 is made up of 14 amino acids. V was clipped by 1 base and J by 4 bases, with 9 bases between them. Germline CDR1 SEHNR, CDR2 FQNEAQ (reference sequence). The DNA of the CDR3 is TGTGCCAGCAGCTTAGTGGACAGTTCAGATACGCAGTATTTT. Protein sequence: CASSLVDSSDTQYF. Using reference TRBV7-9 and TRBJ2-3 for the parts outside the CDR3, the full variable domain is DTGVSQNPRHKITKRGQNVTFRCDPISEHNRLYWYRQTLGQGPEFLTYFQNEAQLEKSRLLSDRFSAERPKGSFSTLEIQRTEQGDSAMYLCASSLVDSSDTQYFGPGTRLTVL.